The 29 T cell receptor beta chains in this list originate from one sample, sequenced in a study of T cells in localized non-small cell lung cancer. Profiled with immunoSEQ multiplex PCR; TCRdb holds only in-frame clones, not every one. The sample gives about 28,000 clones, less than 95% of which show up once; roughly 30% is in the top ten. Here the sequenced sample was peripheral blood, taken before any cancer treatment. Every receptor here comes from a female donor aged 60 or older with stage I lung adenocarcinoma.

The chain has TRBV19 and TRBJ1-5; D gene ambiguous. Germline CDR1 is LNHDA and CDR2 is SQIVND (reference sequence). Trimming removed 9 bases from V and 3 bases from J, with 18 bases in between. CDR3 length equals 15 residues. The DNA of the CDR3 is TGTGCCAGCTCCGAGGCGAAGGCCAACAATCAGCCCCAGCATTTT. Amino acid sequence: CASSEAKANNQPQHF.

This clone was counted a single time. The CDR3 nucleotides read TGTGCCAGCAGTTTCAAGGGGACAGGGAGGCTGAGCTCCTACAATGAGCAGTTCTTC. Residues: CASSFKGTGRLSSYNEQFF. V and J are TRBV27 and TRBJ2-1, with 9 bases lining up with TRBD1. This CDR3 spans 19 amino acids. With 3 bases clipped from V and 0 bases from J, the junction kept 12 bases outside the gene matches. Per germline, CDR1 MNHEY and CDR2 SMNVEV (reference sequence).

The chain couples TRBV7-9 to TRBJ1-2, with D possibly TRBD1 on 5 matching bases. The CDR3 is made up of 12 amino acids. V lost 8 bases and J lost 5, with 12 bases in between. Looked up from germline, CDR1 is SEHNR and CDR2 is FQNEAQ (reference sequence). The CDR3 sequence is CASRGGRYGYTF. The CDR3 nucleotides are TGTGCCAGCCGGGGGGGAAGATATGGCTACACCTTC.

The genes are TRBV19 and TRBJ1-4; no clear D. Germline V gene data show CDR1 as LNHDA and CDR2 as SQIVND (reference sequence). The CDR3 length is 11 residues. V shed 6 bases and J shed 8 bases, with 7 bases lying between them. The CDR3 DNA sequence: TGTGCCAGTAGGGGCGGCGAAAAACTGTTTTTT. This sequence encodes CASRGGEKLFF.

The genes are TRBV7-9 and TRBJ2-2; D is ambiguous. The CDR3 is made up of 15 amino acids. The V gene's germline CDR1 is SEHNR and CDR2 FQNEAQ (reference sequence). Trimming cost V 0 bases and J 5 bases, with 10 bases left between them. CDR3: CASSLAQSGTGELFF. The CDR3 DNA follows: TGTGCCAGCAGCTTAGCGCAGTCAGGTACCGGGGAGCTGTTTTTT.

The chain uses TRBV5-1 and TRBJ2-6; no definite D call. V was pared by 2 bases and J by 4 bases, with 16 bases between. The CDR3 extends over 17 amino acids. Germline V gives CDR1 SGHRS, CDR2 YFSETQ. In DNA form, the CDR3 reads TGCGCCAGCAGCTTTCAGGAGTGGGTTGCGGGGGCCAACGTCCTGACTTTC. This gives the protein CASSFQEWVAGANVLTF.

The chain uses TRBV7-2 and TRBJ2-1; D may correspond to TRBD1 or TRBD2 (5 bases each). Germline V gene sequence: CDR1 SGHTA, CDR2 FQGNSA. The V gene lost 5 bases and the J gene lost 6 bases, with 11 bases spanning the gap. The CDR3 has 13 residues. The CDR3 sequence is CASSTQGPNEQFF. In DNA form, the CDR3 reads TGTGCCAGCAGCACCCAGGGACCCAATGAGCAGTTCTTC.

The chain has TRBV6-6 and TRBJ2-7; the D gene is possibly TRBD1 (7 bases). Germline V gene lookup returns CDR1 MNHNY and CDR2 SVGAGI (reference sequence). Trimming removed 6 bases from V and 2 bases from J, with 17 bases in between. CDR3 length: 15 amino acids. For the CDR3, the DNA is TGTGCCAGCAGCCTCCCAGGGGGGTCCCCCTACGAGCAGTACTTC. Translation: CASSLPGGSPYEQYF.

V gene TRBV6-1 combines with J gene TRBJ2-7; D unclear. In germline, CDR1 is MNHNS, CDR2 SASEGT. CDR3 length: 13 amino acids. V gave up 6 bases and J gave up 0 bases, with 9 bases separating them. The CDR3: CASRMGFSYEQYF. For the CDR3, the DNA is TGTGCCAGCAGGATGGGGTTCTCCTACGAGCAGTACTTC.

V usage is TRBV2 and J usage is TRBJ2-2; TRBD1 aligns across 12 bases. Germline assignment: CDR1 SNHLY and CDR2 FYNNEI. CDR3 size: 14 residues. Trimming at V came to 6 bases and at J to 15 bases, leaving 11 bases not matched to a gene. The CDR3 reads CASRFGTGGASVFF. CDR3 bases: TGTGCCAGCAGGTTCGGGACAGGGGGCGCTTCGGTGTTTTTT.

This chain joins TRBV9 and TRBJ2-7; possible D gene TRBD2, 6 bases. The CDR3 totals 15 residues. Germline CDR1 reads SGDLS; CDR2 reads YYNGEE. V dropped 3 bases and J dropped 1 base, with 14 bases sitting between them. This CDR3 reads CASSETSGASYEQYF. Here the CDR3 DNA reads TGTGCCAGCAGCGAAACCTCGGGAGCTTCCTACGAGCAGTACTTC.

The chain couples TRBV6-6 to TRBJ2-5; 7 bases are a match to TRBD1. Trimming at V came to 2 bases and at J to 7 bases, leaving 7 bases not matched to a gene. The germline V gene encodes CDR1 MNHNY and CDR2 SVGAGI (reference sequence). CDR3 length equals 14 residues. In DNA, the CDR3 is TGTGCCAGCAGTTACGGACAGGCCCAGGGGACCCAGTACTTC. As protein: CASSYGQAQGTQYF.

The rearrangement links TRBV27 to TRBJ1-5; D uncertain. With 8 bases removed from V and 0 bases from J, the gap between germline ends came to 11 bases. This CDR3 has 14 residues. From germline, CDR1 is MNHEY and CDR2 SMNVEV (reference sequence). CDR3 protein: CASRDGYSNQPQHF. DNA of the CDR3: TGTGCCAGCCGTGACGGGTATAGCAATCAGCCCCAGCATTTT.

V gene TRBV13 combines with J gene TRBJ2-3; 7 bases are shared with TRBD2. The trim removed 5 bases at V and 6 bases at J, leaving 5 bases unmatched. Germline loops: CDR1 PRHDT, CDR2 FYEKMQ (reference sequence). The CDR3 loop spans 13 amino acids. This CDR3 reads CASSQAGRDTQYF. The CDR3 nucleotides read TGTGCCAGCAGCCAAGCCGGGAGGGATACGCAGTATTTT.

The chain couples TRBV6-1 to TRBJ2-7, with 11 bases matching TRBD1. The CDR3 contains 17 residues. V lost 4 bases to trimming and J lost 12 bases; unmatched junction nucleotides: 20. In germline, CDR1 is MNHNS, CDR2 SASEGT. The DNA of the CDR3 is TGTGCCAGCAGTGCCCCAATCAACCCGGGACAGGGGGAAAGGCTGTACTTC. It yields the protein CASSAPINPGQGERLYF.

This clone was seen once. The chain has TRBV4-1 and TRBJ1-3, with D unclear. Germline V gene data show CDR1 as MGHRA and CDR2 as YSYEKL. CDR3 size: 16 residues. With 1 base removed from V and 2 bases from J, the gap between germline ends came to 12 bases. The CDR3, as DNA: TGCGCCAGCAGCCAAGTTCTGGGAGGAACTGGAAACACCATATATTTT. Protein sequence: CASSQVLGGTGNTIYF.

This chain joins TRBV29-1 and TRBJ2-3; no clear D. Germline V gene data show CDR1 as SQVTM and CDR2 as ANQGSEA. This CDR3 region has 13 residues. V shed 7 bases and J shed 2 bases, with 13 bases lying between them. CDR3 protein: CSGRAWDTDTQYF. The DNA of the CDR3 is TGCAGCGGTCGGGCGTGGGACACAGATACGCAGTATTTT.

This chain uses TRBV18 with TRBJ1-3; TRBD1 agrees at 9 bases. CDR1 KGHSH and CDR2 LQKENI come from the germline V gene. This CDR3 region has 15 residues. V lost 3 bases, J lost 4 bases, and 4 bases stayed unmatched. CDR3 nucleotides: TGTGCCAGCTCACCCACAGGGGGCGACGGAAACACCATATATTTT. Translated: CASSPTGGDGNTIYF.

There are a few counts of this clone. The chain links TRBV5-7 to TRBJ2-5; TRBD2 is a possible D gene (5 bases). TRBV5-7 is reported as an ORF; its role is uncertain. The V gene lost 4 bases and the J gene lost 2 bases, with 12 bases spanning the gap. The CDR3 is made up of 14 amino acids. The DNA of the CDR3 is TGTGCCAGCAGCCCCCCGGGAATACAAGAGACCCAGTACTTC. Its translation: CASSPPGIQETQYF.

The chain carries TRBV18 and TRBJ1-1; D gene ambiguous. The ends were cut back, 0 bases at V and 4 bases at J, with 15 bases in the middle. CDR1 and CDR2 from the germline V gene are KGHSH and LQKENI. The CDR3 contains 16 residues. CDR3: CASSPPATHSGTEAFF. DNA for the CDR3: TGTGCCAGCTCACCACCGGCGACCCACAGTGGCACTGAAGCTTTCTTT.

This clone has only one observation. The V and J genes are TRBV5-8 and TRBJ1-5; no clear D gene. This CDR3 comprises 15 residues. The V gene lost 1 base and the J gene lost 3 bases, with 11 bases spanning the gap. Germline V gene data show CDR1 as SGHTS and CDR2 as YDEGEE. The CDR3 reads CASSLLSHFNQPQHF. For the CDR3, the DNA is TGTGCCAGCAGCTTGTTGTCGCACTTCAATCAGCCCCAGCATTTT. Based on the CDR3 plus reference TRBV5-8 and TRBJ1-5, the full variable domain is EAGVTQSPTHLIKTRGQQATLRCSPISGHTSVYWYQQALGLGLQFLLWYDEGEERNRGNFPPRFSGRQFPNYSSELNVNALELEDSALYLCASSLLSHFNQPQHFGDGTRLSIL.

The chain links TRBV27 to TRBJ1-4; weak D call: TRBD1 (5 bases). The CDR3 runs to 14 residues. V lost 6 bases, J lost 7 bases, and 15 bases lay in between. Germline CDR1 is MNHEY and CDR2 is SMNVEV (reference sequence). This chain's CDR3 is CASSEGRSGEKLFF. CDR3 bases: TGTGCCAGCAGCGAGGGGAGATCGGGTGAAAAACTGTTTTTT.

This sequence joins TRBV5-1 and TRBJ2-2; 10 positions match TRBD2. The ends lost 2 bases at V and 2 bases at J; junction bases unmatched: 9. The germline V gene encodes CDR1 SGHRS and CDR2 YFSETQ. The CDR3 totals 18 residues. The CDR3 sequence: CASSLRTSGGGNTGELFF. In DNA form, the CDR3 reads TGCGCCAGCAGCTTACGGACTAGCGGAGGGGGAAACACCGGGGAGCTGTTTTTT.

V gene TRBV10-3 combines with J gene TRBJ2-5, with D maybe TRBD2 (6 bases). Trimming left V 3 bases short and J 1 base short, with 15 bases between. CDR1 and CDR2 from the germline V gene are ENHRY and SYGVKD. The CDR3 covers 16 residues. CDR3 DNA: TGTGCCATCAGTGAACATAGCGGAGGCGGCCAAGAGACCCAGTACTTC. Translating it yields CAISEHSGGGQETQYF.

The chain combines TRBV7-9 with TRBJ2-5; tentatively, D is TRBD2 (6 bases). V was trimmed by 5 bases and J by 5 bases, leaving 12 bases between them. Germline CDR1 is SEHNR and CDR2 is FQNEAQ (reference sequence). This CDR3 is 13 amino acids long. In nucleotides, the CDR3 is TGTGCCAGCAGCGACCCTAGCGCCGAGACCCAGTACTTC. It encodes CASSDPSAETQYF.

The chain couples TRBV11-3 to TRBJ2-1; D may correspond to TRBD1 or TRBD2 (6 bases each). Trimming took off 4 bases at V and 9 bases at J, with 22 bases between the two ends. The CDR3 has 16 residues. Germline V gene data show CDR1 as SGHNT and CDR2 as YENEEA. The CDR3 sequence: CASSWAGTTRRGEQFF. In DNA form, the CDR3 reads TGTGCCAGCAGCTGGGCGGGGACAACACGTCGGGGTGAGCAGTTCTTC.

The sample holds one count of this clone. The genes are TRBV20-1 and TRBJ1-5, with D maybe TRBD1 (6 bases). The CDR3 contains 11 residues. CDR1 and CDR2 from the germline V gene are DFQATT and SNEGSKA (reference sequence). V lost 6 bases to trimming and J lost 7 bases, with 10 bases between them. CDR3 amino acids: CSAEGGQPQHF. In nucleotides, the CDR3 is TGCAGTGCGGAGGGGGGACAGCCCCAGCATTTT.

The chain has TRBV4-2 and TRBJ1-3, with TRBD1 identical over 8 bases. V shed 5 bases and J 8 bases; nucleotides not matched to a gene: 11. CDR1 is LGHNA, CDR2 YNFKEQ, per germline. There are 15 residues in the CDR3. The CDR3 region is CASSSGTGPQYTIYF. CDR3 nucleotides: TGTGCCAGCAGCTCCGGGACAGGACCGCAGTACACCATATATTTT.

This clone showed up just once. CDR3 bases: TGTGCCAGCAGCTTAGACGCAGGGAGCTATGGCTACACCTTC. It codes for CASSLDAGSYGYTF. The rearrangement joins TRBV7-6 to TRBJ1-2, with D maybe TRBD1 (5 bases). The V and J ends lost 1 base and 4 bases respectively, with 10 bases between them. The V gene's germline CDR1 is SGHVS and CDR2 FNYEAQ. This CDR3 region has 14 residues.